A single sample is the source of the 29 T cell receptor beta chains below, sequenced in a study of blood T cells in healthy people across ages. Primed by a sample-barcoded 5' primer and a J-beta primer mix, a second PCR proceeded for roughly 7 to 11 cycles. A single record per CDR3 protein comes from TCRdb applying MiXCR to the 5' RACE reads. The sample lists 600,000 to 800,000 distinct CDR3 sequences; roughly half were seen once. The sample consisted of blood. These receptors originate from a woman aged 80 or older in good health.

This clonotype was observed a handful of times. The J gene is TRBJ2-1, the V gene TRBV6-1; TRBD1 matches 11 bases. V lost 5 bases and J lost 8; bases outside the gene matches: 11. CDR1 MNHNS and CDR2 SASEGT come from the germline V gene. This CDR3 comprises 16 residues. The CDR3 DNA follows: TGTGCCAGCAGTTTCCTGGGGACAGGGGGGCGGGATGAGCAGTTCTTC. Translating gives CASSFLGTGGRDEQFF.

A few counts support this clonotype. This chain connects TRBV7-9 to TRBJ2-5, with 8 bases fitting TRBD2. The CDR3 loop spans 14 amino acids. The V and J ends lost 6 bases and 1 base, in that order; junction bases with no gene match: 4. Germline V CDR1 and CDR2: SEHNR, FQNEAQ (reference sequence). CDR3 DNA: TGTGCCAGCAGACTAGCGGAGATCCAAGAGACCCAGTACTTC. Translating gives CASRLAEIQETQYF. Variable domain in full (rest from reference TRBV7-9 and TRBJ2-5): DTGVSQNPRHKITKRGQNVTFRCDPISEHNRLYWYRQTLGQGPEFLTYFQNEAQLEKSRLLSDRFSAERPKGSFSTLEIQRTEQGDSAMYLCASRLAEIQETQYFGPGTRLLVL.

The rearrangement links TRBV11-2 to TRBJ2-7, with D maybe TRBD1 (5 bases). CDR3 length: 13 amino acids. V lost 4 bases to trimming and J lost 2 bases, with 9 bases between them. CDR1 SGHAT and CDR2 FQNNGV come from the germline V gene. DNA for the CDR3: TGTGCCAGCAGCTCGGACACTGCCTACGAGCAGTACTTC. Its protein product is CASSSDTAYEQYF.

This sequence joins TRBV10-2 and TRBJ2-1, with 8 bases matching TRBD2. CDR1 WSHSY and CDR2 SAAADI come from the germline V gene. With V trimmed by 6 bases and J by 6 bases, 4 bases remained unmatched. The CDR3 consists of 13 residues. CDR3 DNA sequence: TGCGCCAGCAGCGGGCGGGGGGTCAATGAGCAGTTCTTC. Residues: CASSGRGVNEQFF.

This clonotype has only a few counts. This clone may be a read error of a much larger clone one base away. The chain carries TRBV6-5 and TRBJ1-5; 7 bases are a match to TRBD1. Germline V lookup: CDR1 MNHEY, CDR2 SVGAGI. This CDR3 region has 13 residues. The CDR3 region is CAGSDNRGQPQHF. CDR3 nucleotides: TGTGCCGGCAGTGACAACAGGGGCCAGCCCCAGCATTTT.

This clonotype was recorded once. The chain combines TRBV10-3 with TRBJ2-5; the D is unclear. Trimming removed 8 bases from V and 11 bases from J, with 15 bases in between. This CDR3 has 11 amino acids. Germline V gene lookup returns CDR1 ENHRY and CDR2 SYGVKD. The CDR3 sequence is CAIGLYNEQYF. CDR3 nucleotide sequence: TGTGCCATCGGATTATACAATGAGCAGTACTTC.

The chain combines TRBV6-6 with TRBJ2-3, with D perhaps assigned TRBD1 or TRBD2 (6 bases each). Trimming stripped 7 bases from V and 4 bases from J, with 18 bases between. The CDR3 spans 15 residues. Germline V lookup: CDR1 MNHNY, CDR2 SVGAGI (reference sequence). The CDR3 region is CASTRGHPSADTQYF. Here the CDR3 DNA reads TGTGCCAGCACTCGGGGGCATCCCAGTGCAGATACGCAGTATTTT.

In regard to this clonotype: Since a much larger clone is just one base distant, this may be a read error. This rearrangement joins TRBV12-3 or TRBV12-4 to TRBJ2-3; TRBD2 is a possible D gene (6 bases). The V and J ends lost 7 bases and 10 bases respectively, with 15 bases between them. The CDR3 covers 12 residues. The CDR3 sequence: CASMRWGGAQYF. The DNA for the CDR3 is TGTGCCAGCATGCGGTGGGGAGGTGCGCAGTATTTT.

The chain links TRBV4-3 to TRBJ1-2; the D is unclear. There are 16 residues in the CDR3. Germline V gene data show CDR1 as LGHNA and CDR2 as YSLEER. V lost 0 bases and J 5 bases, leaving 16 bases between the germline ends. The CDR3 region is CASSQERIRARYGYTF. Written as DNA, the CDR3 is TGCGCCAGCAGCCAAGAACGGATACGGGCGCGGTATGGCTACACCTTC.

This clonotype showed up many times. This chain joins TRBV20-1 and TRBJ2-1, with 8 nucleotides matching TRBD2. The CDR3 totals 15 residues. Germline CDR1 is DFQATT and CDR2 is SNEGSKA (reference sequence). Germline trimming cut 5 bases from V and 3 bases from J; bases unmatched to any gene: 9. CDR3 residues: CSASPGLAGYNEQFF. CDR3 DNA sequence: TGCAGTGCTTCTCCTGGGCTAGCGGGCTACAATGAGCAGTTCTTC.

The chain links TRBV20-1 to TRBJ2-1; TRBD2 matches at 7 bases. Unmatched junction bases numbered 7, after V lost 6 bases and J lost 8 bases. The CDR3 is made up of 12 amino acids. CDR1 DFQATT and CDR2 SNEGSKA come from the germline V gene (reference sequence). The chain's CDR3 is CSAVTSDHEQFF. The DNA of the CDR3 is TGCAGTGCGGTCACTAGCGACCATGAGCAGTTCTTC.

The CDR3 nucleotides are TGCAGTGCCACTATCGGGGGGGGCTCCTACAATGAGCAGTTCTTC. Translating gives CSATIGGGSYNEQFF. The rearrangement links TRBV20-1 to TRBJ2-1; 8 nucleotides match TRBD2. The CDR3 contains 15 residues. The V segment lost 6 bases and the J segment 0 bases; nucleotides outside the gene matches: 7. Germline-derived CDR1 and CDR2 are DFQATT and SNEGSKA (reference sequence).

Many counts were recorded for this clonotype. The genes are TRBV4-1 and TRBJ2-7; D is perhaps TRBD1 or TRBD2 (5 bases each). Germline V CDR1 and CDR2: MGHRA, YSYEKL. This CDR3 spans 13 amino acids. V was clipped by 2 bases and J by 7 bases, with 12 bases between them. CDR3 DNA: TGCGCCAGCAGCCAATGGGACCTCCAGGAGCAGTACTTC. Its translation is CASSQWDLQEQYF.

The V and J genes are TRBV2 and TRBJ2-1; a weak D match, TRBD2 (5 bases). This CDR3 is built from 15 residues. Germline V gene sequence: CDR1 SNHLY, CDR2 FYNNEI. V dropped 7 bases and J dropped 7 bases, with 20 bases sitting between them. The CDR3 region has the DNA TGTGCCAGCAAGAGCCGGGAACTTTTTAAGAATGAGCAGTTCTTC. Translating it yields CASKSRELFKNEQFF.

The table lists this clonotype with many counts. This chain connects TRBV6-5 to TRBJ2-4; D unresolved. Germline-derived CDR1 and CDR2 are MNHEY and SVGAGI. CDR3 length: 15 amino acids. Trimming shortened V by 6 bases and J by 0 bases, and 12 bases separated the two germline ends. CDR3 region: CASRDTLLAKNIQYF. DNA of the CDR3: TGTGCCAGCAGAGATACACTTCTAGCCAAAAACATTCAGTACTTC.

On this clonotype itself: This sequence may be a read error, since a much larger clone differs from it by one base. The chain links TRBV20-1 to TRBJ2-5; 9 bases agree with TRBD1. Germline trimming cut 8 bases from V and 1 base from J; bases unmatched to any gene: 5. CDR3 size: 13 residues. CDR1 is DFQATT and CDR2 is SNEGSKA in the germline V gene (reference sequence). The CDR3 region is CSRSDRGQETQYF. As DNA, the CDR3 is TGCAGTAGGTCGGACAGGGGCCAAGAGACCCAGTACTTC.

This clonotype was counted ten times or more. The genes are TRBV7-9 and TRBJ2-7; 7 bases line up with TRBD1. The CDR3 has 14 amino acids. Germline values: CDR1 SEHNR, CDR2 FQNEAQ (reference sequence). The ends lost 3 bases at V and 3 bases at J; junction bases unmatched: 5. The CDR3 DNA is TGTGCCAGCAGCTTCCCAGACAGGGTCTACGAGCAGTACTTC. Protein sequence: CASSFPDRVYEQYF. Based on the CDR3 plus reference TRBV7-9 and TRBJ2-7, the full variable domain is DTGVSQNPRHKITKRGQNVTFRCDPISEHNRLYWYRQTLGQGPEFLTYFQNEAQLEKSRLLSDRFSAERPKGSFSTLEIQRTEQGDSAMYLCASSFPDRVYEQYFGPGTRLTVT.

The V and J genes are TRBV12-3 or TRBV12-4 and TRBJ2-7; a possible D gene is TRBD2 (6 bases). The CDR3 is made up of 13 amino acids. Trimming left V 6 bases short and J 4 bases short, with 13 bases between. As DNA, the CDR3 is TGTGCCAGCAGCGGCGTGGGGGGTTACGAGCAGTACTTC. Translating it yields CASSGVGGYEQYF.

The chain uses TRBV4-1 and TRBJ2-3; TRBD1 aligns across 7 bases. Germline CDR1 reads MGHRA; CDR2 reads YSYEKL. The CDR3 spans 16 residues. After removal of 0 bases from V and 8 bases from J, the junction contained 11 bases not matched to a gene. The CDR3 region has the DNA TGCGCCAGCAGCCAAGATCTTAGAGGGGGCTGGGGTACGCAGTATTTT. This sequence encodes CASSQDLRGGWGTQYF.

CDR3 residues: CASSKGTSGTYEQYF. Here the CDR3 DNA reads TGTGCCAGCAGTAAGGGGACTAGCGGAACCTACGAGCAGTACTTC. The chain has TRBV12-3 or TRBV12-4 and TRBJ2-4; the match to TRBD2 covers 11 bases. The J call may be incorrect, as the DNA end agrees better with TRBJ2-7. The CDR3 has 15 residues.

Only a few counts were recorded for this clonotype. This chain uses TRBV6-5 with TRBJ1-2; D is ambiguous. Germline V gene sequence: CDR1 MNHEY, CDR2 SVGAGI. V was pared by 0 bases and J by 0 bases, with 14 bases between. CDR3 length: 17 amino acids. The CDR3 DNA sequence: TGTGCCAGCAGTTACTCCCGACCTGGTTCCGCTAACTATGGCTACACCTTC. It is translated as CASSYSRPGSANYGYTF.

The genes are TRBV4-2 and TRBJ2-2, with 10 nucleotides matching TRBD2. The CDR3 runs 18 residues. Germline V gene sequence: CDR1 LGHNA, CDR2 YNFKEQ. The V and J ends lost 7 bases and 1 base, in that order; junction bases with no gene match: 12. The CDR3 loop is CASNGASGRLMNTGELFF. DNA for the CDR3: TGTGCCAGCAACGGGGCTAGCGGGAGACTGATGAACACCGGGGAGCTGTTTTTT.

The table lists this clonotype with a few counts. J is TRBJ1-1 and V is TRBV12-3 or TRBV12-4; tentatively, D is TRBD1 (5 bases). CDR3 length: 16 amino acids. The V gene lost 1 base and the J gene lost 5 bases, with 17 bases spanning the gap. CDR3 DNA: TGTGCCAGCAGTTTAGGGCGGGGGGTGAGGAATACTGAAGCTTTCTTT. The encoded protein is CASSLGRGVRNTEAFF.

Worth noting for this clonotype: A much larger clone sits a single nucleotide away, making a read error possible. The rearrangement links TRBV7-3 to TRBJ2-3; 11 bases match TRBD2. Germline V gene data show CDR1 as SGHTA and CDR2 as FQGTGA. This CDR3 region has 18 residues. CDR3 region: CARSLTPLASGRPDTQYF. CDR3 bases: TGTGCCCGCAGCCTCACTCCCCTGGCTAGCGGGAGGCCAGATACGCAGTATTTT.

This clonotype was counted at least ten times. V and J are TRBV7-9 and TRBJ2-7, with unresolved D. The CDR3 has 12 residues. Germline V gene data show CDR1 as SEHNR and CDR2 as FQNEAQ (reference sequence). V lost 0 bases and J 2 bases, leaving 2 bases between the germline ends. CDR3 sequence reads: CASSLAPYEQYF. CDR3 nucleotides: TGTGCCAGCAGCTTAGCGCCCTACGAGCAGTACTTC.

V usage is TRBV4-1 and J usage is TRBJ2-7, with 7 positions matching TRBD2. The trim removed 3 bases at V and 3 bases at J, leaving 8 bases unmatched. CDR1 and CDR2 from the germline V gene are MGHRA and YSYEKL. This CDR3 is 15 amino acids long. CDR3 in DNA: TGCGCCAGCAGCCACATCCGAGCGGGGCTCTACGAGCAGTACTTC. This encodes CASSHIRAGLYEQYF.

In this sample, this clonotype turned up a few times. This rearrangement joins TRBV5-1 to TRBJ2-1, with 7 bases lining up with TRBD2. This CDR3 is 15 amino acids long. The trim removed 4 bases at V and 2 bases at J, leaving 6 bases unmatched. Germline CDR1 is SGHRS and CDR2 is YFSETQ. DNA for the CDR3: TGCGCCAGCAGCCCGACACGGGGGGCCTACAATGAGCAGTTCTTC. Translation: CASSPTRGAYNEQFF.

The chain has TRBV28 and TRBJ2-7; 8 bases map to TRBD2. CDR3 length equals 16 residues. CDR1 and CDR2 from the germline V gene are MDHEN and SYDVKM. V lost 7 bases to trimming and J lost 7 bases; unmatched junction nucleotides: 18. The CDR3 loop is CASTTRGSGSPNEQYF. The CDR3 coding sequence is TGTGCCAGCACCACACGTGGAAGCGGGAGCCCCAATGAGCAGTACTTC.

This clonotype was observed a few times. The chain employs TRBV10-3 and TRBJ1-1; a weak D match, TRBD1 (5 bases). The CDR3 has 14 residues. With 4 bases removed from V and 1 base from J, the gap between germline ends came to 10 bases. CDR1 and CDR2 from the germline V gene are ENHRY and SYGVKD. This CDR3 is CAISAGGGNTEAFF. The DNA for the CDR3 is TGTGCCATCAGTGCGGGGGGGGGGAACACTGAAGCTTTCTTT.